This is a list of T cell receptor beta chains from one sample in a study of metastatic and nonmetastatic thyroid tumors. TCRdb ran MiXCR on the PCR reads. This table holds 40,000 to 45,000 clones, around 17% found once. What was sequenced was blood. These receptors were obtained from a female donor with papillary thyroid cancer or a benign thyroid nodule (not recorded which). Some clones in this sample may be carry-over from other donors' samples. Each CDR3 is given with its conserved first and last residue. D genes are given only for firm matches. Rows give clone size only sometimes, using once, few, many, or a class for an expanded clone.

CDR3 DNA: TGTGCCAGCTCACAACCGGGCCCAAGTAGCAATCAGCCCCAGCATTTT; CDR3 protein: CASSQPGPSSNQPQHF; clone size: many; V gene: TRBV18; D gene: .; J gene: TRBJ1-5
CDR3 DNA: TGTGCCAGCAGATTGGTTGCCGGTCCAGGGGGGAGCACTGAATCTTTCTTT; CDR3 protein: CASRLVAGPGGSTESFF; clone size: few; V gene: TRBV5-6; D gene: TRBD1; J gene: TRBJ1-1
CDR3 DNA: TGTGCCAGCCTCCCCCGTGTGGGGGCCTCCTACGAGCAGTACTTC; CDR3 protein: CASLPRVGASYEQYF; clone size: .; V gene: TRBV25-1; D gene: .; J gene: TRBJ2-7
CDR3 DNA: TGCATGACTGCGGATAGCACAGATACGCAGTATTTT; CDR3 protein: CMTADSTDTQYF; clone size: many; V gene: TRBV20-1; D gene: .; J gene: TRBJ2-3
CDR3 DNA: TGTGCCAGCAGTCCCCCCCGGGGGCAGTTGTACTTC; CDR3 protein: CASSPPRGQLYF; clone size: many; V gene: TRBV28; D gene: .; J gene: TRBJ2-7
CDR3 DNA: TGTGCCAGCAGTTATACAGGGGCCCGGACTGAAGCTTTCTTT; CDR3 protein: CASSYTGARTEAFF; clone size: many; V gene: TRBV6-6; D gene: TRBD1; J gene: TRBJ1-1
CDR3 DNA: TGTGCCAGCAGTTTATCGGCCACGGGTGGGGGGCCCTACAATGATCAGTTCTTC; CDR3 protein: CASSLSATGGGPYNDQFF; clone size: .; V gene: TRBV27; D gene: .; J gene: TRBJ2-1
CDR3 DNA: TGTGCCAGCAGCCCCGGGACTCCCAATGAGCAGTTCTTC; CDR3 protein: CASSPGTPNEQFF; clone size: many; V gene: TRBV5-4; D gene: .; J gene: TRBJ2-1
CDR3 DNA: TGTGCCAGCAGTGATGGACAGGGGAGAGAGAACACTGAAGCTTTCTTT; CDR3 protein: CASSDGQGRENTEAFF; clone size: many; V gene: TRBV6-1; D gene: TRBD1; J gene: TRBJ1-1
CDR3 DNA: TGTGCCAGCAGCGTAGATGGGGACAGTACATATGGCTACACCTTC; CDR3 protein: CASSVDGDSTYGYTF; clone size: many; V gene: TRBV9; D gene: TRBD1; J gene: TRBJ1-2
CDR3 DNA: TGTGCCAGCAGCTTAATTGGGGACCGATGGAACACTGAAGCTTTCTTT; CDR3 protein: CASSLIGDRWNTEAFF; clone size: .; V gene: TRBV11-1; D gene: .; J gene: TRBJ1-1
CDR3 DNA: TGTGCGGTGGACAGGGCAGCGACTGAAGCTTTCTTT; CDR3 protein: CAVDRAATEAFF; clone size: many; V gene: TRBV7-7; D gene: TRBD1; J gene: TRBJ1-1
CDR3 DNA: TGCAGTGCCTCAGACCTGAACACTGAAGCTTTCTTT; CDR3 protein: CSASDLNTEAFF; clone size: many; V gene: TRBV20-1; D gene: .; J gene: TRBJ1-1
CDR3 DNA: TGTGCCAGCAGTTTATTTTTGGCCCCTGGCGGGGGGTCTAACACTGAAGCTTTCTTT; CDR3 protein: CASSLFLAPGGGSNTEAFF; clone size: many; V gene: TRBV28; D gene: .; J gene: TRBJ1-1
CDR3 DNA: TGTGCCAGCAGTTTTGTGGGACATTATAGCAATCAGCCCCAGCATTTT; CDR3 protein: CASSFVGHYSNQPQHF; clone size: many; V gene: TRBV28; D gene: .; J gene: TRBJ1-5
CDR3 DNA: TGTGCCTCGCAGGGGGCTGGTGCCAACGTCCTGACTTTC; CDR3 protein: CASQGAGANVLTF; clone size: .; V gene: TRBV30; D gene: TRBD1; J gene: TRBJ2-6
CDR3 DNA: TGTGCCGGACAGACGGGTAGCAATCAGCCCCAGCATTTT; CDR3 protein: CAGQTGSNQPQHF; clone size: many; V gene: TRBV6-1; D gene: .; J gene: TRBJ1-5
CDR3 DNA: TGTGCCAGCAGTTCCTGGACAGGGGGAAGTCAGCCCCAGCATTTT; CDR3 protein: CASSSWTGGSQPQHF; clone size: many; V gene: TRBV27; D gene: TRBD1; J gene: TRBJ1-5
CDR3 DNA: TGTGCCAGCAGGGGCGCACGGGGCTATGGCTACACCTTC; CDR3 protein: CASRGARGYGYTF; clone size: .; V gene: TRBV6-1; D gene: .; J gene: TRBJ1-2
CDR3 DNA: TGTGCCACCCAGCTAGCGGGGCGGGGGGGTACGCAGTATTTT; CDR3 protein: CATQLAGRGGTQYF; clone size: many; V gene: TRBV10-3; D gene: TRBD2; J gene: TRBJ2-3
CDR3 DNA: TGCGCCAGCAGCCAAGAGGGAGCGGGCGGATCACTCGGTACGCAGTATTTT; CDR3 protein: CASSQEGAGGSLGTQYF; clone size: many; V gene: TRBV4-1; D gene: .; J gene: TRBJ2-3
CDR3 DNA: TGTGCCTGGAGTTCCGATGCCTACGAGCAGTACTTC; CDR3 protein: CAWSSDAYEQYF; clone size: .; V gene: TRBV30; D gene: .; J gene: TRBJ2-7
CDR3 DNA: TGCAAAGCCCGGGGGGATCACACTGAAGCTTTCTTT; CDR3 protein: CKARGDHTEAFF; clone size: many; V gene: TRBV20-1; D gene: .; J gene: TRBJ1-1